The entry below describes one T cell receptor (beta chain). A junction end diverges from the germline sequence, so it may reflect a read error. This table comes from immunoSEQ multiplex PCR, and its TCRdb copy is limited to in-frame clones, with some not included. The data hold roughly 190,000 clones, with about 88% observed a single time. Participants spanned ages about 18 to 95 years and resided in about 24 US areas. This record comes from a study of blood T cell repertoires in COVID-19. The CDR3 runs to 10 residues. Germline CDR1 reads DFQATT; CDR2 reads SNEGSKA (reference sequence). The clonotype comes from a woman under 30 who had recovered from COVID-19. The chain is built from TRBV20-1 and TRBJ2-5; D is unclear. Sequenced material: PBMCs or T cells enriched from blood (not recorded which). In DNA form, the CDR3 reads TGCAGTGCTAGTATGGAGAACCAGTACTTC. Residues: CSASMENQYF.